This T cell receptor beta chain came from a study of blood T cell repertoires in COVID-19. TCRdb's table, derived via immunoSEQ multiplex PCR, lists solely in-frame clones and lacks some. The sample yields approximately 210,000 clones, 87% seen once. The CDR3 sequence is 15 residues long. The ends were cut back, 5 bases at V and 3 bases at J, with 16 bases in the middle. Germline CDR1 SGHTA, CDR2 FQGNSA. The sequence derives from a woman between 25 and 40 years old who had recovered from COVID-19. The chain employs TRBV7-2 and TRBJ1-2; possible D gene TRBD1, 6 bases. The sequencing sample was made of PBMCs or T cells enriched from blood (not recorded which). This chain's CDR3 is CASSPRGGGHYGYTF. The DNA of the CDR3 is TGTGCCAGCAGCCCTCGGGGAGGGGGTCACTATGGCTACACCTTC.